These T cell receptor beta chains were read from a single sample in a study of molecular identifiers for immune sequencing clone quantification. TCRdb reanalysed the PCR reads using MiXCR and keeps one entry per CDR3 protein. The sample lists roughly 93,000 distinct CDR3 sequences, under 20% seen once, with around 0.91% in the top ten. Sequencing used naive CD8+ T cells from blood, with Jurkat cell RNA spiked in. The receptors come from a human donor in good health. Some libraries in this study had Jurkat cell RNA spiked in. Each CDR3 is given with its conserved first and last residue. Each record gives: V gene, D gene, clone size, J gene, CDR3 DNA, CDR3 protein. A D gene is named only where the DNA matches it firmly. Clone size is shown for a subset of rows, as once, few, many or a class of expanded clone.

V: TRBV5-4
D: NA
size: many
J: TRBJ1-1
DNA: TGTGCCAGCAGCTTTGCAGGGAACACTGAAGCTTTCTTT
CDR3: CASSFAGNTEAFF

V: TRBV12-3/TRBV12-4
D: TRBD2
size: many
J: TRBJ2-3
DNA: TGTGCCAGCAGTCCTAGCGGCCGCACAGATACGCAGTATTTT
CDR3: CASSPSGRTDTQYF

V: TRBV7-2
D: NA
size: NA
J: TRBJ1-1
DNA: NA
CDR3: CANSIDLVGQGANTETFF

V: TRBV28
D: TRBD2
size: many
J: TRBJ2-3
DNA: TGTGCCAGCAGTGGGGGGGATAAAACAGATACGCAGTATTTT
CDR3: CASSGGDKTDTQYF

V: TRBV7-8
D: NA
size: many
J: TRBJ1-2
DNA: TGTGCCAGCAGCCCTACTCAGGCAGGAGCTAACTATGGCTACACCTTC
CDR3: CASSPTQAGANYGYTF

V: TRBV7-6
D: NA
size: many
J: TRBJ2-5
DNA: TGTGCCAGCAGCCCCCAGCGGCGTCAAGAGACCCAGTACTTC
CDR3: CASSPQRRQETQYF

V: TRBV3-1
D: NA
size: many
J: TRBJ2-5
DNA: TGTGCCAGCAGCAAAGTTGAGGAAGTACTCCAAGAGACCCAGTACTTC
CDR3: CASSKVEEVLQETQYF

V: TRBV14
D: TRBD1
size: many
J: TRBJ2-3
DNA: TGTGCCAGCAGCCAATACCAGGGGGCAGGAGATACGCAGTATTTT
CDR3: CASSQYQGAGDTQYF

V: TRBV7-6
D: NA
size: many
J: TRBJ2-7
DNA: TGTGCCAGCAGCTTAGGGGAAGCTACCTACGAGCAGTACTTC
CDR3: CASSLGEATYEQYF

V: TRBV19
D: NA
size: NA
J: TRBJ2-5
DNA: TGTGCCAGTACCTCTGGGGAGCAGGAGATCCAAGAGACCCAGTACTTC
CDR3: CASTSGEQEIQETQYF

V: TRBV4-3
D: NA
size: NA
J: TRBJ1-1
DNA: TGCACCAGCAGCCACGGAGATGGACCTGAAGCCTTCTTT
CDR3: CTSSHGDGPEAFF

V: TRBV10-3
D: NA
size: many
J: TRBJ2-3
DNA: TGTGCCATCAGTGATGTTCGGGCCGAGGATACGCAGTATTTT
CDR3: CAISDVRAEDTQYF

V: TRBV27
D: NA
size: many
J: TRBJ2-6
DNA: TGTGCCAGCAGAAAGCCTGGGGCCAACGTCCTGACTTTC
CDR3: CASRKPGANVLTF

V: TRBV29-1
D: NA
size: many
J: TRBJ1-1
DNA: TGCAGCGTTGTGTGGGGCACTGAAGCTTTCTTT
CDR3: CSVVWGTEAFF

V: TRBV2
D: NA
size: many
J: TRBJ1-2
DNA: TGTGCCAGCAGAGGGACGGATAACTATGGCTACACCTTC
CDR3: CASRGTDNYGYTF

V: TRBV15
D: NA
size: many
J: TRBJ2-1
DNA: TGTGCCACCAGCAGAGCCCCAGGGGTCGGCTACAATGAGCAGTTCTTC
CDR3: CATSRAPGVGYNEQFF

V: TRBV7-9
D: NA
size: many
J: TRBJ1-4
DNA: TGTGCCAGCAGCTTAGAGGGGCACCGGAATGAAAAACTGTTTTTT
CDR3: CASSLEGHRNEKLFF

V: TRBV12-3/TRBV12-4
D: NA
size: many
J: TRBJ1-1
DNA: TGTGCCAGCAGAAAACAGGGCCGGTGGAACACTGAAGCTTTCTTT
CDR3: CASRKQGRWNTEAFF

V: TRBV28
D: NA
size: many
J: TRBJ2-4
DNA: TGTGCCAGCAGAAAAGTGACAGTTAAAAACATTCAGTACTTC
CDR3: CASRKVTVKNIQYF

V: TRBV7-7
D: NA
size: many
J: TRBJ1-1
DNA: TGTGCCAGCAGCCTGGGGCACCCGCCCACTGAAGCTTTCTTT
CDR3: CASSLGHPPTEAFF

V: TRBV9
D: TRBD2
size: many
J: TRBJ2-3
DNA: TGTGCCAGCAGCGGGCTAGCGGGGGAGAGCACAGATACGCAGTATTTT
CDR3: CASSGLAGESTDTQYF

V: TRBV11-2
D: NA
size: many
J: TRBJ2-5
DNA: TGTGCCAGCAGCTTCGATCAAGAGACCCAGTACTTC
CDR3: CASSFDQETQYF

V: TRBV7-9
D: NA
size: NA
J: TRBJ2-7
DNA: TGTGCCAGCAGCTCGGAGAAGACGGTCTCCTACGAGCAGTACTTC
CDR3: CASSSEKTVSYEQYF

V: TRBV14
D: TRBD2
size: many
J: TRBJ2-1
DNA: TGTGCCAGCAGCCAACTAGCGGGGCCCTACAATGAGCAGTTCTTC
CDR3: CASSQLAGPYNEQFF

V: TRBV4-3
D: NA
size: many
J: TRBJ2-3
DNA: TGCGCCAGCAGCCGAGAAAGACAGACAGATACGCAGTATTTT
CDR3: CASSRERQTDTQYF

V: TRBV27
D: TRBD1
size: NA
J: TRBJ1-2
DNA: TGTGCCAGCAGGCAGGGGGCTCATGGCTACACCTTC
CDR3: CASRQGAHGYTF

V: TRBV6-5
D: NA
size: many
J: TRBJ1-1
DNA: TGTGCCAGCAGGAGCACAGGGCAACTCGAAGCTTTCTTT
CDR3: CASRSTGQLEAFF

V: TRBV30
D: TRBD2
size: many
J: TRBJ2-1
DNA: TGTGCCTGGAGCGAATCACCCGGGACTAGTGTGAATGAGCAGTTCTTC
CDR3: CAWSESPGTSVNEQFF

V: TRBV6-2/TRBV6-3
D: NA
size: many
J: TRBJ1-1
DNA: TGTGCCAGCAATTCGGGGGGGGATCGTACTGAAGCTTTCTTT
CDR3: CASNSGGDRTEAFF

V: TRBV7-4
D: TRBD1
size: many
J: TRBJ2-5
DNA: TGTGCCAGCAGTTTTCCGGGACAGGGGGACACCCAGTACTTT
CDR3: CASSFPGQGDTQYF

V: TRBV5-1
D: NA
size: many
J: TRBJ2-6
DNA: TGCGCCAGCTGGTGGGGGTTCTCTGGGGCCAACGTCCTGACTTTC
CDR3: CASWWGFSGANVLTF

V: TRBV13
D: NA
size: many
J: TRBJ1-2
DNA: TGTGCCAGCAGCCAGGACAGAAGAAACTATGGCTACACCTTC
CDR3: CASSQDRRNYGYTF

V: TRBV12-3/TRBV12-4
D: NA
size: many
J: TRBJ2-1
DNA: TGTGCCAGCAGGGGCAATGAGCAGTTCTTC
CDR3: CASRGNEQFF

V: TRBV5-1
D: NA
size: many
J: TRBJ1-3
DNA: TGCGCCAGCAGCTTGGAAGGATCTGGAAACACCATATATTTT
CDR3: CASSLEGSGNTIYF

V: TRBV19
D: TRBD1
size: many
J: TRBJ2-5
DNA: TGTGCCAGTAGTATCCCAGGGGGCCAAGAGACCCAGTACTTC
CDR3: CASSIPGGQETQYF

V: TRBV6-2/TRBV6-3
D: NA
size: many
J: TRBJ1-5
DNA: TGTGCCAGCAGTTACCCCCCTATGGCGGTTAGCAATCAGCCCCAGCATTTT
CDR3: CASSYPPMAVSNQPQHF

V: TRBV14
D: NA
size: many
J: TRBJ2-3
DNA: TGTGCCAGCAGCCGCGAGCGGCAGACCTCAGATACGCAGTATTTT
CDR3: CASSRERQTSDTQYF

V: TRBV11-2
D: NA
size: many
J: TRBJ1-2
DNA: TGTGCCAGCAGCTTAGCCCTAGGAGGGGAGAGCTATGGCTACACCTTC
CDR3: CASSLALGGESYGYTF

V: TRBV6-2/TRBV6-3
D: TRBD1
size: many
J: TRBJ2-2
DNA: TGTGCCAGCAGTTACCGGACAGGGGAACCAACCGGGGAGCTGTTTTTT
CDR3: CASSYRTGEPTGELFF

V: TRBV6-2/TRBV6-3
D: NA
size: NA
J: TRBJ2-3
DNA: TGTGCCAGCAGTTACTTGTCTTCTAGCACAGATACGCAGTATTTT
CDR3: CASSYLSSSTDTQYF

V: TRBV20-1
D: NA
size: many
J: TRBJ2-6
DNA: TGCAGTGCTAGGCGGCAGGTCGATAACTCTGGGGCCAACGTCCTGACTTTC
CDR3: CSARRQVDNSGANVLTF

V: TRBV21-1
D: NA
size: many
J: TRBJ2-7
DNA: TGTGCCAGCAGCAAAGCCGCGGAACTAGCGGGGGGGCCGGACGAGCAGTACTTC
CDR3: CASSKAAELAGGPDEQYF

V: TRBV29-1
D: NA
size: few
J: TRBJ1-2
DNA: TGCAGCGTTGTGGGGGGAGAGCTCTATGGCTACACCTTC
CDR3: CSVVGGELYGYTF

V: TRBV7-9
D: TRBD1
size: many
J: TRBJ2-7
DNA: TGTGCCAGCAGCCCAGTCCTGGACAGGGTCGTCTTC
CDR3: CASSPVLDRVVF

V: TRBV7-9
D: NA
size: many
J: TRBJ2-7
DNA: TGTGCCAGCAGCTTAGGGGCTAGGGAGCAGTACTTC
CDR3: CASSLGAREQYF

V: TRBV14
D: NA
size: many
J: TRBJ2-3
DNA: TGTGCCAGCAGCCATTTTAGCACAGATACGCAGTATTTT
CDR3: CASSHFSTDTQYF

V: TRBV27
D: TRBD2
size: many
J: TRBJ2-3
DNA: TGTGCCAGCAGTTTAGGCGGGAGGGGCAGCACAGATACGCAGTATTTT
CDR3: CASSLGGRGSTDTQYF

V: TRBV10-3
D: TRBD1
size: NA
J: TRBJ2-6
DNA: TGTGCCATCAGTGAGTCAGCGTGGGACAGCCTCAACTCTGGGGCCAACGTCCTGACTTTC
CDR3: CAISESAWDSLNSGANVLTF

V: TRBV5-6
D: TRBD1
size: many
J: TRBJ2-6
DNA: TGTGCCAGCAGCCCAGGGACAGTAAGCTCTGGGGCCAACGTCCTGACTTTC
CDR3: CASSPGTVSSGANVLTF

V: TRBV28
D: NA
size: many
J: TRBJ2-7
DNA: TGTGCCAGCAGTTTAAACAGGGAGGTGTCCTACGAGCAGTACTTC
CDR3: CASSLNREVSYEQYF

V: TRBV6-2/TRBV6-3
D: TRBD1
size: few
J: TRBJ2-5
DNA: TGTGCCAGCAGAGCCGGGACAGGGGCCCTAGAGACCCAGTACTTC
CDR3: CASRAGTGALETQYF

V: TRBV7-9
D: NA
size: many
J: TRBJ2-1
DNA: TGTGCCAGCAGCCCCCAGGGTAACAATGAGCAGTTCTTC
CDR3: CASSPQGNNEQFF

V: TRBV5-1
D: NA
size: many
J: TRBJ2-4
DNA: TGCGCCAGCAGCTTGGAAGGGCAGCCCAAACTAGCCAAAAACATTCAGTACTTC
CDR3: CASSLEGQPKLAKNIQYF